One sample yielded the 16 T cell receptor beta chains listed below, sequenced in a study of T-cell reconstitution after alpha-beta-depleted transplantation in children. Preparation of the TCRbeta library used unique molecular identifiers. MiXCR, run by TCRdb on the PCR reads, gives a single entry per CDR3 protein. The data hold about 180,000 distinct CDR3 sequences, with around 10% observed a single time. The sample consisted of PBMCs, taken before TCRalphabeta/CD19-depleted stem cell transplant. The receptor source for this set is a boy aged 2 to 9 with acute myeloid leukemia, due to receive a stem cell transplant.

This clonotype was picked up many times. The rearrangement uses TRBV4-1 and TRBJ2-1, with D possibly matching TRBD2 (6 bases). The CDR3 covers 17 residues. Trimming took off 7 bases at V and 2 bases at J, with 21 bases between the two ends. Germline assignment: CDR1 MGHRA and CDR2 YSYEKL. This CDR3 is CASTTGGGRTPYNEQFF. CDR3 sequence (DNA): TGCGCCAGCACCACCGGTGGGGGGAGGACCCCCTACAATGAGCAGTTCTTC.

This clonotype was seen ten or more times. For the CDR3, the DNA is TGTGCCACCAGCAGAGATTGGGCAGGGGGTGCGAGCACTGAAGCTTTCTTT. As protein: CATSRDWAGGASTEAFF. The rearrangement uses TRBV15 and TRBJ1-1, with 7 bases that match TRBD1. The CDR3 is 17 amino acids. CDR1 is LNHNV and CDR2 is YYDKDF in the germline V gene (reference sequence). J was trimmed by 4 bases and V by 0 bases; bases with no gene match: 11.

This clonotype was counted at least ten times. The chain couples TRBV4-1 to TRBJ2-4, with unresolved D. CDR3 size: 16 residues. Trimming left V 1 base short and J 1 base short, with 11 bases between. Germline V gives CDR1 MGHRA, CDR2 YSYEKL. The CDR3 sequence: CASSQVGRGAKNIQYF. The CDR3 DNA reads TGCGCCAGCAGCCAAGTGGGTCGTGGGGCCAAAAACATTCAGTACTTC.

This clonotype occurred many times. The chain carries TRBV5-6 and TRBJ1-6, with 7 nucleotides matching TRBD1. Germline V lookup: CDR1 SGHDT, CDR2 YYEEEE. The V gene end was trimmed by 2 bases and the J gene end by 10 bases; junction bases not matched to a gene: 18. This CDR3 has 18 residues. The CDR3 nucleotides read TGTGCCAGCAGCTTCTCTAAAATCACAGGGGTTAGAAGGTCACCCCTCCACTTT. Translated, it gives CASSFSKITGVRRSPLHF.

This clonotype was found many times. The V and J genes are TRBV29-1 and TRBJ2-7; D is perhaps TRBD2 (6 bases). Looked up from germline, CDR1 is SQVTM and CDR2 is ANQGSEA. This CDR3 has 13 amino acids. Between the trimmed V and J ends, which lost 6 bases and 1 base, there was a span of 13 bases. CDR3 protein: CSVQRVNSYEQYF. CDR3 in DNA: TGCAGCGTACAGCGGGTAAATTCCTACGAGCAGTACTTC.

Many counts were recorded for this clonotype. A much larger clone lies a single base off, so this may be a read error. CDR3 nucleotide sequence: TGTGCCATCAGTTTATCGATCGGGGGGGGCTACACCTTC. Residues: CAISLSIGGGYTF. The chain uses TRBV27 and TRBJ1-2, with a tentative D call TRBD1 (5 bases). This CDR3 has 13 residues. CDR1 is MNHEY, CDR2 SMNVEV, per germline (reference sequence).

This clonotype was seen many times. The rearrangement links TRBV3-1 to TRBJ2-1, with D unresolved. Germline CDR1 is LGHDT and CDR2 is YNNKEL (reference sequence). This CDR3 region has 13 residues. V was clipped by 1 base and J by 14 bases, with 15 bases between them. CDR3: CASSQGPGVEEFF. The DNA of the CDR3 is TGTGCCAGCAGCCAAGGACCGGGCGTGGAAGAGTTCTTC.

This clonotype was seen ten or more times. The chain uses TRBV28 and TRBJ1-5; D not certain. Trimming took 6 bases from V and 0 from J, leaving 9 bases between them. Germline V CDR1 and CDR2: MDHEN, SYDVKM. The CDR3 totals 14 residues. This chain's CDR3 is CASRSDYSNQPQHF. The CDR3 DNA reads TGTGCCAGCAGGAGTGATTATAGCAATCAGCCCCAGCATTTT.

The table lists this clonotype with many counts. This chain connects TRBV7-9 to TRBJ2-1; 7 nucleotides align to TRBD1. Unmatched junction bases numbered 7, after V lost 5 bases and J lost 6 bases. CDR1 is SEHNR, CDR2 FQNEAQ, per germline (reference sequence). CDR3 size: 14 residues. The CDR3 spells CASSRGQDFNEQFF. The CDR3 region has the DNA TGTGCCAGCAGCCGCGGACAGGACTTCAATGAGCAGTTCTTC.

This clonotype has ten or more counts. The J gene is TRBJ1-6, the V gene TRBV20-1; 9 bases align to TRBD1. CDR3 length: 15 amino acids. The germline CDR1 and CDR2 sequences are DFQATT and SNEGSKA (reference sequence). Losses at the gene ends were 0 bases for V and 10 bases for J; bases not matched to a gene: 7. DNA for the CDR3: TGCAGTGCTAGAGATCTTAGGACAGGGGACTCACCCCTCCACTTT. It yields the protein CSARDLRTGDSPLHF.

This clonotype was picked up many times. The chain has TRBV18 and TRBJ2-7; weak D call: TRBD1 (6 bases). CDR3 size: 15 residues. V was cut by 2 bases and J by 3 bases, with 14 bases left in between. CDR1 KGHSH and CDR2 LQKENI come from the germline V gene. DNA for the CDR3: TGTGCCAGCTCACCAACGACAGGCCAGCTCTACGAGCAGTACTTC. Protein product: CASSPTTGQLYEQYF.

This clonotype was counted ten times or more. A junction boundary mismatches the germline segment, possibly from a read error. This chain joins TRBV7-9 and TRBJ2-7; D gene ambiguous. Germline CDR1 reads SEHNR; CDR2 reads FQNEAQ (reference sequence). The CDR3 runs 12 residues. CDR3 in amino acids: CASISLRYWRLF. In nucleotides, the CDR3 is TGTGCCAGCATCTCTCTTAGGTACTGGCGGTTGTTC. Filled out from reference TRBV7-9 and TRBJ2-7, the complete variable domain reads DTGVSQNPRHKITKRGQNVTFRCDPISEHNRLYWYRQTLGQGPEFLTYFQNEAQLEKSRLLSDRFSAERPKGSFSTLEIQRTEQGDSAMYLCASISLRYWRLFGPGTRLTVT.

There are many counts of this clonotype. In nucleotides, the CDR3 is TGTGCCAGCAGGTCGGGACAGGGTGGTGAAAAACTGTTTTTT. Translation: CASRSGQGGEKLFF. This chain connects TRBV5-5 to TRBJ1-4; TRBD1 aligns across 9 bases. The J segment lost 7 bases and the V segment lost 5 bases, leaving 6 bases of the junction unmatched. Germline CDR1 SGHKS, CDR2 YYEKEE (reference sequence). The CDR3 runs 14 residues.

Ten or more counts support this clonotype. The chain couples TRBV2 to TRBJ1-1; weak D call: TRBD1 (5 bases). The V gene lost 1 base and the J gene lost 0 bases, with 9 bases spanning the gap. The CDR3 totals 15 residues. CDR1 and CDR2 from the germline V gene are SNHLY and FYNNEI. The DNA for the CDR3 is TGTGCCAGCAGTGAAGGACGGACAATGAACACTGAAGCTTTCTTT. Protein sequence: CASSEGRTMNTEAFF.

This clonotype was observed many times. The chain links TRBV3-1 to TRBJ1-1; D might be TRBD1 (5 bases). Germline CDR1 is LGHDT and CDR2 is YNNKEL (reference sequence). The CDR3 is made up of 15 amino acids. The ends were cut back, 2 bases at V and 4 bases at J, with 14 bases in the middle. This CDR3 is CASSQTGGRGTEAFF. CDR3 in DNA: TGTGCCAGCAGCCAAACAGGCGGGCGGGGCACTGAAGCTTTCTTT. Variable domain in full (rest from reference TRBV3-1 and TRBJ1-1): DTAVSQTPKYLVTQMGNDKSIKCEQNLGHDTMYWYKQDSKKFLKIMFSYNNKELIINETVPNRFSPKSPDKAHLNLHINSLELGDSAVYFCASSQTGGRGTEAFFGQGTRLTVV.

This CDR3 reads CASSHYGAVSGNTIYF. The CDR3 nucleotides read TGTGCCAGCAGCCATTATGGGGCCGTCTCTGGAAACACCATATATTTT. The J gene is TRBJ1-3, the V gene TRBV5-5; TRBD1 is a possible D gene (5 bases). The CDR3 contains 16 residues. The V and J ends lost 4 bases and 0 bases respectively, with 14 bases between them. Looked up from germline, CDR1 is SGHKS and CDR2 is YYEKEE (reference sequence).